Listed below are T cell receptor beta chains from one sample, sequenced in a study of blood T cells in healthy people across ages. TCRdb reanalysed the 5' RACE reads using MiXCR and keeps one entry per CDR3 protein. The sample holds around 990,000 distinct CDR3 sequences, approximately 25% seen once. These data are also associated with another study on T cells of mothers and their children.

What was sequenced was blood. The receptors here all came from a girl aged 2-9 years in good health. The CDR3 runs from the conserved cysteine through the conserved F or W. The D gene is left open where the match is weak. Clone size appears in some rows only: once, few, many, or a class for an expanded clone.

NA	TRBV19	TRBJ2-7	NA	CASSMSDRPRSEQYF	TGTGCCAGTAGTATGTCCGACCGACCGCGGAGCGAGCAGTACTTC
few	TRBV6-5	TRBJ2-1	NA	CASSLNSLVMVNNEQFF	TGTGCCAGCAGTTTAAATTCCCTAGTTATGGTCAACAATGAGCAGTTCTTC
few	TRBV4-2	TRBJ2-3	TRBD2	CASSQDTGSLALTDTQYF	TGTGCCAGCAGCCAAGATACTGGGTCACTAGCGCTCACAGATACGCAGTATTTT
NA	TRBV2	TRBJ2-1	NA	CARADPRAPYNEQFF	TGTGCCAGGGCAGACCCCAGGGCTCCTTACAATGAGCAGTTCTTC
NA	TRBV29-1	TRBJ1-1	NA	CSVELPRANTEAFF	TGCAGCGTTGAACTACCCCGGGCGAACACTGAAGCTTTCTTT
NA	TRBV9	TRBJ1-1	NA	CASSGGGSEAFF	TGTGCCAGCAGCGGAGGAGGCAGTGAAGCTTTCTTT
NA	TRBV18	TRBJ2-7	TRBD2	CASPPILAGGSYEQYF	TGTGCCAGCCCACCAATACTAGCGGGGGGCTCCTACGAGCAGTACTTC
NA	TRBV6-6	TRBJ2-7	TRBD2	CASSYRLAGGYEQYF	TGTGCCAGCAGTTACCGGTTAGCGGGAGGCTACGAGCAGTACTTC
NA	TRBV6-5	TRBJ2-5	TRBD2	CASSYVVLAGSQETQYF	TGTGCCAGCAGTTACGTGGTCCTAGCGGGGTCCCAAGAGACCCAGTACTTC
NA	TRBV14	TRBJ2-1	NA	CASADRDTYNEQFF	TGTGCCAGCGCCGACCGGGACACCTACAATGAGCAGTTCTTC